The clone carrying this T cell receptor beta chain was detected a few times. This entry belongs to a study of control samples from healthy donors and cancer patients. The germline CDR1 and CDR2 sequences are MNHNS and SASEGT. The V and J ends lost 2 bases and 0 bases respectively, with 11 bases between them. The CDR3 has 16 residues. Produced via immunoSEQ multiplex PCR; TCRdb's table is partial and in-frame only. This sample has approximately 160,000 clones, with 75% to 95% found just once. The chain employs TRBV6-1 and TRBJ1-5; D remains unclear. The source of this sequence is a woman in her 40s in good health. The specimen was blood. In DNA form, the CDR3 reads TGTGCCAGCAGTGAACAAGGGCAGTATAGCAATCAGCCCCAGCATTTT. Translation gives CASSEQGQYSNQPQHF.